These T cell receptor beta chains were read from a single sample in a study of CD8 T cells in ankylosing spondylitis. TCRdb independently ran MiXCR on the 5' RACE reads; one entry per CDR3 protein. The top ten hold more than 6.5% of the sample, which has 200,000 to 250,000 distinct CDR3 sequences, roughly 24% seen once. The sequencing input was blood, either unsorted or a sorted T cell fraction (not recorded which). The receptor source for this set is a male donor with ankylosing spondylitis or in good health (not recorded which). Each CDR3 is given with its conserved first and last residue. D genes are given only for firm matches. Clone size, where shown, is once, few, many, or a class for clones that have expanded.

V gene	J gene	clone size	D gene	CDR3 protein	CDR3 DNA
TRBV2	TRBJ2-7	many	TRBD2	CASTRAGDSGEQYF	TGTGCCAGCACTCGAGCGGGAGACTCCGGGGAGCAGTACTTC
TRBV7-2	TRBJ2-3	NA	TRBD1	CASGRQGLPTDTQYF	TGTGCCAGCGGGAGACAGGGGCTACCCACAGATACGCAGTATTTT
TRBV29-1	TRBJ2-3	few	NA	CSVEPTTDTQYF	TGCAGCGTTGAACCGACTACAGATACGCAGTATTTT
TRBV6-5	TRBJ2-7	NA	NA	CASRGGDHPAQYF	TGTGCCAGCAGAGGGGGGGACCACCCAGCTCAGTACTTC
TRBV12-3/TRBV12-4	TRBJ2-2	few	TRBD2	CASSPPGLAGRTGELFF	TGTGCCAGCAGTCCCCCGGGACTAGCGGGTAGGACCGGGGAGCTGTTTTTT
TRBV4-3	TRBJ2-1	NA	TRBD2	CASSQTSGKANEQFF	TGCGCCAGCAGCCAAACTAGCGGAAAAGCCAATGAGCAGTTCTTC
TRBV5-5	TRBJ2-3	many	TRBD1	CASSKVPTTGGGTDTQYF	TGTGCCAGCAGTAAAGTCCCGACGACAGGGGGCGGGACAGATACGCAGTATTTT
TRBV12-5	TRBJ2-7	many	NA	CASGLVRAPEQYF	TGTGCTAGTGGTTTGGTCCGGGCGCCCGAGCAGTACTTC
TRBV25-1	TRBJ2-3	NA	TRBD1	CASSESRGLADTQYF	TGTGCCAGCAGTGAATCAAGGGGGCTGGCAGATACGCAGTATTTT
TRBV29-1	TRBJ1-2	few	NA	CSVGDSSHYGYTF	TGCAGCGTTGGTGACAGCTCGCACTATGGCTACACCTTC
TRBV20-1	TRBJ1-5	many	NA	CSAIETGPKDQPQHF	TGCAGTGCCATCGAGACAGGCCCCAAGGATCAGCCCCAGCATTTT
TRBV20-1	TRBJ2-1	NA	NA	CSAGDPGRFQFF	TGCAGTGCCGGGGACCCGGGACGTTTTCAGTTCTTC
TRBV6-1	TRBJ1-5	NA	TRBD1	CASRGGTGRQPQHF	TGTGCCAGCAGGGGCGGGACAGGGCGTCAGCCCCAGCATTTT
TRBV5-1	TRBJ2-5	many	TRBD2	CASSLLASGGKETQYF	TGCGCCAGCAGCCTCCTTGCTAGCGGGGGTAAAGAGACCCAGTACTTC
TRBV10-3	TRBJ2-2	many	NA	CAVDGGNGELFF	TGTGCCGTTGACGGAGGGAATGGGGAGCTGTTTTTT
TRBV7-6	TRBJ2-5	NA	NA	CASSMGPLVETQYF	TGTGCCAGCAGCATGGGACCATTGGTGGAGACCCAGTACTTC
TRBV20-1	TRBJ1-5	NA	NA	CSANRQAANQPQHF	TGCAGTGCTAATAGACAGGCCGCCAATCAGCCCCAGCATTTT
TRBV5-8	TRBJ2-1	many	TRBD2	CASSFRFGSGRYNEQFF	TGTGCCAGCAGCTTTAGGTTTGGAAGCGGGAGATACAATGAGCAGTTCTTC
TRBV7-2	TRBJ2-5	many	NA	CASSLVQSVETQYF	TGTGCCAGCAGCTTAGTACAGTCCGTGGAGACCCAGTACTTC
TRBV12-3/TRBV12-4	TRBJ2-7	many	TRBD2	CASRREVDYEQYF	TGTGCCAGCAGGCGGGAGGTGGACTACGAGCAGTACTTC
TRBV4-2	TRBJ1-1	NA	TRBD1	CASSHLTGGSTEAFF	TGTGCCAGCAGCCATTTGACAGGGGGCAGTACTGAAGCTTTCTTT
TRBV11-1	TRBJ2-6	NA	TRBD2	CASSSGLAGGSGANVLTF	TGTGCCAGCAGCTCGGGACTAGCGGGAGGTTCAGGGGCCAACGTCCTGACTTTC
TRBV15	TRBJ2-5	many	NA	CATSVGGETQYF	TGTGCCACCAGCGTAGGGGGGGAGACCCAGTACTTC
TRBV5-1	TRBJ1-1	few	NA	CASNPGGLTSEAFF	TGCGCCAGCAATCCGGGGGGGCTCACGTCTGAAGCTTTCTTT
TRBV20-1	TRBJ2-7	few	TRBD2	CSATRVAGPRAEQYF	TGCAGTGCTACCCGAGTAGCGGGACCCAGGGCCGAGCAGTACTTC
TRBV5-1	TRBJ1-3	many	NA	CASSLEASGNTIYF	TGCGCCAGCAGCCTAGAAGCCTCTGGAAACACCATATATTTT
TRBV6-6	TRBJ1-2	many	NA	CASSTANYGYTF	TGTGCCAGCAGTACAGCAAACTATGGCTACACCTTC
TRBV4-3	TRBJ2-5	many	TRBD1	CASSQGLRDRGTQYF	TGCGCCAGCAGCCAAGGTCTTAGGGACAGGGGGACCCAGTACTTC
TRBV3-1	TRBJ2-4	many	TRBD2	CASSLLAEAKNIQYF	TGTGCCAGCAGTCTACTAGCGGAAGCCAAAAACATTCAGTACTTC
TRBV12-3/TRBV12-4	TRBJ2-7	many	TRBD2	CASSLLAGGPSYEQYF	TGTGCCAGCAGTTTACTAGCGGGAGGACCCTCCTACGAGCAGTACTTC
TRBV5-1	TRBJ2-1	NA	NA	CASSLIPGSNNEQFF	TGCGCCAGCAGCTTGATTCCGGGCTCTAACAATGAGCAGTTCTTC
TRBV20-1	TRBJ2-7	many	NA	CSAQVSGRNYEQYF	TGCAGTGCCCAAGTATCGGGTCGAAACTACGAGCAGTACTTC
TRBV20-1	TRBJ2-5	few	NA	CSARRGQETQYF	TGCAGTGCTAGAAGGGGACAAGAGACCCAGTACTTC
TRBV7-2	TRBJ2-7	NA	TRBD1	CASRQNRGSYEQYF	TGTGCCAGCAGGCAGAACAGGGGCTCCTACGAGCAGTACTTC
TRBV7-2	TRBJ2-7	few	NA	CASSFLGPPGDEQYF	TGTGCCAGCAGCTTCCTCGGGCCCCCAGGGGACGAGCAGTACTTC
TRBV12-3/TRBV12-4	TRBJ1-1	few	NA	CASTDNLNTEAFF	TGTGCCAGCACCGACAATTTGAACACTGAAGCTTTCTTT
TRBV5-6	TRBJ2-3	many	TRBD1	CASSYDSGTGTDTQYF	TGTGCCAGCAGCTATGATTCCGGGACAGGCACAGATACGCAGTATTTT
TRBV29-1	TRBJ1-1	NA	NA	CSDRKGYTEAFF	TGCAGCGACCGTAAGGGATACACTGAAGCTTTCTTT
TRBV20-1	TRBJ2-7	many	TRBD2	CSAIGGGNSYEQYF	TGCAGTGCCATCGGGGGAGGGAACTCCTACGAGCAGTACTTC
TRBV20-1	TRBJ2-7	NA	TRBD1	CSARGETGGVYEQYF	TGCAGTGCTAGAGGAGAGACAGGGGGAGTCTACGAGCAGTACTTC
TRBV20-1	TRBJ2-3	many	NA	CSARLGGRTDTQYF	TGCAGTGCTAGATTGGGGGGACGCACAGATACGCAGTATTTT